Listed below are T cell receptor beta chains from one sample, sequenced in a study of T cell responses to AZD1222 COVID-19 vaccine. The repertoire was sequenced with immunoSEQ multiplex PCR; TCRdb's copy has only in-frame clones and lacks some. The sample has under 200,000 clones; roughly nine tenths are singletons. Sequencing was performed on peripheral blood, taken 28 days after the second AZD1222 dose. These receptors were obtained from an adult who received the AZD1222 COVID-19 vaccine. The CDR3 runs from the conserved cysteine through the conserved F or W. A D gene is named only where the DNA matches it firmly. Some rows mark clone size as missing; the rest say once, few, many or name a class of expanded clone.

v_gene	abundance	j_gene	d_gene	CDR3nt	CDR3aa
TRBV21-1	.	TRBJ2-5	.	TGTGCCAGCAGCAAACCGCGGGTAGGGGAGGCCCAAGAGACCCAGTACTTC	CASSKPRVGEAQETQYF
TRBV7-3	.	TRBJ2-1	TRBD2	TGTGCCAGCAGTCGCGGGAGCAATGAGCAGTTCTTC	CASSRGSNEQFF
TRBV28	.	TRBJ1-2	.	TGTGCCAGCCTCCTGGACTGGGGGTCCTCTGGCTACACCTTC	CASLLDWGSSGYTF
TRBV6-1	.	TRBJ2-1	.	TGTGCCAGCAGTGAAGCTAAAACAGGGCCAAGCTCCTACAATGAGCAGTTCTTC	CASSEAKTGPSSYNEQFF
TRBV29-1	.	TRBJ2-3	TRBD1	TGCAGCGTGCCGGGAACAGGGGGCTCCGATACGCAGTATTTT	CSVPGTGGSDTQYF
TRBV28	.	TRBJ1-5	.	TGTGCCAGCAGTTTCAGCAGCAATCAGCCCCAGCATTTT	CASSFSSNQPQHF
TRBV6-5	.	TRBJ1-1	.	TGTGCCAGCAGCCGGGGGGTTGGCACTGAAGCTTTCTTT	CASSRGVGTEAFF
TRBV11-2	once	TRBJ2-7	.	TGTGCCAGCAGCTTAGATACATTAGCGGTCTACGAGCAGTACTTC	CASSLDTLAVYEQYF
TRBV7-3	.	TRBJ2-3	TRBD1	TGTGCCAGCAGCCCCCGTGACAGGGTCACAGATACGCAGTATTTT	CASSPRDRVTDTQYF
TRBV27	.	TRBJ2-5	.	TGTGCCAGCAGTTTATCGCATCCTCCTCTAGCAACAGAGACCCAGTACTTC	CASSLSHPPLATETQYF